Each of the 26 T cell receptor beta chains below was sequenced from the same sample in a study of spatial heterogeneity in lung cancer. TCRdb called the 5' RACE reads again in MiXCR, with one record for every CDR3 protein. This table has some 50,000 distinct CDR3 sequences, roughly 10% appearing once. Time point noted: sample taken at primary tumor resection. The study sequenced unsorted whole RNA from tumor, nontumor lung or frozen PBMC. This specimen was PBMCs, taken at surgery. The receptor set was obtained from a female donor with early-stage non-small cell lung cancer.

This clonotype came up a few times. V usage is TRBV11-2 and J usage is TRBJ2-6; maybe TRBD1 (6 bases). Germline V gene sequence: CDR1 SGHAT, CDR2 FQNNGV. V was pared by 5 bases and J by 0 bases, with 14 bases between. This CDR3 is 17 amino acids long. The CDR3 loop reads CASSRSRGSSGANVLTF. Written as DNA, the CDR3 is TGTGCCAGCAGCCGGTCAAGGGGGAGCTCTGGGGCCAACGTCCTGACTTTC.

There are a few counts of this clonotype. The gene calls are TRBV5-6 and TRBJ2-3, with D unclear. The CDR3 has 14 amino acids. CDR1 and CDR2 from the germline V gene are SGHDT and YYEEEE. Trimming stripped 0 bases from V and 3 bases from J, with 8 bases between. In DNA form, the CDR3 reads TGTGCCAGCAGCTTGGATAGGCAGACAGATACGCAGTATTTT. Translation gives CASSLDRQTDTQYF.

The chain is built from TRBV5-1 and TRBJ1-1; D remains unclear. This CDR3 is 14 amino acids long. Germline V gene sequence: CDR1 SGHRS, CDR2 YFSETQ. V lost 4 bases, J lost 1 base, and 11 bases lay in between. CDR3 nucleotide sequence: TGCGCCAGCAGCGTCAGTTCCGCGAACACTGAAGCTTTCTTT. Its protein product is CASSVSSANTEAFF. Full variable domain (rest looked up from reference TRBV5-1 and TRBJ1-1): KAGVTQTPRYLIKTRGQQVTLSCSPISGHRSVSWYQQTPGQGLQFLFEYFSETQRNKGNFPGRFSGRQFSNSRSEMNVSTLELGDSALYLCASSVSSANTEAFFGQGTRLTVV.

This clonotype was picked up many times. This chain joins TRBV7-6 and TRBJ1-1; D is uncertain. The CDR3 length is 16 residues. Trimming cost V 1 base and J 0 bases, with 12 bases left between them. Looked up from germline, CDR1 is SGHVS and CDR2 is FNYEAQ. The CDR3 DNA reads as TGTGCCAGCAGCTTAGAACCTAGTGGGATGAACACTGAAGCTTTCTTT. This translates into CASSLEPSGMNTEAFF.

This chain joins TRBV6-5 and TRBJ2-2, with D tentatively TRBD1 (8 bases). Germline lookup yields CDR1 MNHEY and CDR2 SVGAGI. V lost 5 bases, J lost 1 base, and 14 bases lay in between. This CDR3 is 16 amino acids long. The CDR3 is CASSLNRGGNTGELFF. The CDR3 coding sequence is TGTGCCAGCAGTCTTAACAGGGGGGGGAACACCGGGGAGCTGTTTTTT.

In this sample, this clonotype turned up a few times. V gene TRBV7-6 combines with J gene TRBJ2-2; the match to TRBD2 covers 9 bases. CDR3 size: 16 residues. V gave up 0 bases and J gave up 6 bases; unmatched junction bases: 5. The germline V gene encodes CDR1 SGHVS and CDR2 FNYEAQ. CDR3 nucleotides: TGTGCCAGCAGCTTAGCGGCCGTAGCGGGGGCCGGGGAGCTGTTTTTT. Encoded protein: CASSLAAVAGAGELFF.

The V gene is TRBV7-9, the J gene TRBJ2-1; D may be TRBD1 (6 bases). Germline CDR1 reads SEHNR; CDR2 reads FQNEAQ (reference sequence). The CDR3 is made up of 15 amino acids. Trimming left V 3 bases short and J 4 bases short, with 13 bases between. CDR3 in amino acids: CASSFTVTGYNEQFF. The CDR3 coding sequence is TGTGCCAGCAGCTTTACCGTGACAGGTTACAATGAGCAGTTCTTC.

There are a few counts of this clonotype. The chain carries TRBV6-5 and TRBJ1-1; D not resolved. In germline, CDR1 is MNHEY, CDR2 SVGAGI. The CDR3 extends over 14 amino acids. The ends were cut back, 2 bases at V and 0 bases at J, with 7 bases in the middle. This chain's CDR3 is CASSYGQMNTEAFF. The CDR3 DNA reads TGTGCCAGCAGTTACGGGCAGATGAACACTGAAGCTTTCTTT.

Ten or more counts support this clonotype. The rearrangement links TRBV11-2 to TRBJ2-2, with 10 bases matching TRBD2. Germline CDR1 SGHAT, CDR2 FQNNGV. The CDR3 has 15 amino acids. V lost 0 bases and J lost 5; bases outside the gene matches: 0. The CDR3 bases are TGTGCCAGCAGCTTAGAGACTAGCGGGACCGGGGAGCTGTTTTTT. The encoded protein is CASSLETSGTGELFF.

This clonotype was recorded many times. The chain links TRBV3-1 to TRBJ2-7; TRBD1 aligns across 11 bases. With V trimmed by 1 base and J by 3 bases, 2 bases remained unmatched. This CDR3 region has 15 residues. The germline CDR1 and CDR2 sequences are LGHDT and YNNKEL (reference sequence). The CDR3 DNA sequence: TGTGCCAGCAGCCAAGGCGGGACAGGGGGCTACGAGCAGTACTTC. Amino acids: CASSQGGTGGYEQYF.

This clonotype has just a few counts. The V and J genes are TRBV5-1 and TRBJ1-1; maybe TRBD1 (5 bases). This CDR3 has 14 amino acids. Germline lookup yields CDR1 SGHRS and CDR2 YFSETQ. The V and J ends lost 5 bases and 3 bases respectively, with 14 bases between them. This chain's CDR3 is CASSRGGADTEAFF. The DNA of the CDR3 is TGCGCCAGCAGTCGGGGGGGTGCGGACACTGAAGCTTTCTTT. Based on the CDR3 plus reference TRBV5-1 and TRBJ1-1, the full variable domain is KAGVTQTPRYLIKTRGQQVTLSCSPISGHRSVSWYQQTPGQGLQFLFEYFSETQRNKGNFPGRFSGRQFSNSRSEMNVSTLELGDSALYLCASSRGGADTEAFFGQGTRLTVV.

The genes are TRBV12-3 or TRBV12-4 and TRBJ1-5; the D gene is possibly TRBD1 (6 bases). V was clipped by 5 bases and J by 2 bases, with 16 bases between them. The CDR3 length is 16 residues. This CDR3 is CASSGGGRGGNQPQHF. CDR3 DNA sequence: TGTGCCAGCAGTGGGGGAGGCAGGGGCGGCAATCAGCCCCAGCATTTT.

V and J are TRBV7-8 and TRBJ2-5, with TRBD1 as a possible D gene (6 bases). The CDR3 totals 15 residues. The V gene's germline CDR1 is SGHVS and CDR2 FQNEAQ. The V gene lost 0 bases and the J gene lost 2 bases, with 10 bases spanning the gap. This CDR3 is CASSLATGNQETQYF. For the CDR3, the DNA is TGTGCCAGCAGCTTAGCTACAGGGAATCAAGAGACCCAGTACTTC. The entire variable domain, with the rest obtained from reference TRBV7-8 and TRBJ2-5, is as follows: GAGVSQSPRYKVAKRGQDVALRCDPISGHVSLFWYQQALGQGPEFLTYFQNEAQLDKSGLPSDRFFAERPEGSVSTLKIQRTQQEDSAVYLCASSLATGNQETQYFGPGTRLLVL.

This clonotype was detected a few times. The V gene is TRBV12-3 or TRBV12-4, the J gene TRBJ2-7, with D possibly TRBD1 on 5 matching bases. Trimming took 5 bases from V and 3 from J, leaving 23 bases between them. The CDR3 loop spans 17 amino acids. CDR3 sequence reads: CASSESRGAASIYEQYF. CDR3 bases: TGTGCCAGCAGTGAGAGTCGTGGGGCGGCATCTATCTACGAGCAGTACTTC.

This clonotype was observed many times. The chain has TRBV10-3 and TRBJ2-7, with a tentative D call TRBD1 (6 bases). The CDR3 runs 13 residues. Per the germline V gene, CDR1 is ENHRY and CDR2 is SYGVKD. The V end was cut by 2 bases, the J end by 5 bases, with 10 bases between. CDR3 coding DNA: TGTGCCATCAGTGAGGACAGGTCGAACGAGCAGTACTTC. Translated, it gives CAISEDRSNEQYF.

This clonotype was detected many times. CDR3 region: CASSLGQTDTQYF. CDR3 bases: TGTGCCAGCAGCTTAGGACAGACAGATACGCAGTATTTT. The rearrangement links TRBV7-2 to TRBJ2-3; D perhaps matches TRBD1 (5 bases). The CDR3 totals 13 residues. Germline V CDR1 and CDR2: SGHTA, FQGNSA. Trimming removed 1 base from V and 3 bases from J, with 5 bases in between. The whole variable domain, remainder taken from reference TRBV7-2 and TRBJ2-3, is GAGVSQSPSNKVTEKGKDVELRCDPISGHTALYWYRQSLGQGLEFLIYFQGNSAPDKSGLPSDRFSAERTGGSVSTLTIQRTQQEDSAVYLCASSLGQTDTQYFGPGTRLTVL.

The chain joins TRBV20-1 to TRBJ2-7; 7 bases line up with TRBD2. The J segment lost 4 bases and the V segment lost 4 bases, leaving 7 bases of the junction unmatched. This CDR3 spans 13 amino acids. Germline CDR1 DFQATT, CDR2 SNEGSKA (reference sequence). The CDR3 DNA reads TGCAGTGCTATCGGGGGGTTAATGTACGAGCAGTACTTC. This sequence encodes CSAIGGLMYEQYF.

This clonotype showed up just a few times. The chain carries TRBV29-1 and TRBJ2-7; D not resolved. Germline CDR1 SQVTM, CDR2 ANQGSEA. CDR3 size: 10 residues. Trimming cost V 4 bases and J 3 bases, with 4 bases left between them. The CDR3 bases are TGCAGCGTTGCAGACTACGAGCAGTACTTC. This encodes CSVADYEQYF.

This clonotype was observed a few times. The rearrangement links TRBV6-5 to TRBJ1-4; D might be TRBD1 (5 bases). The V end was cut by 6 bases, the J end by 6 bases, with 14 bases between. From germline, CDR1 is MNHEY and CDR2 SVGAGI. The CDR3 length is 14 residues. CDR3 residues: CASRDSGWDEKLFF. The CDR3 DNA sequence: TGTGCCAGCAGGGACTCAGGGTGGGATGAAAAACTGTTTTTT.

This clonotype was picked up many times. The chain joins TRBV14 to TRBJ1-1; D is unclear. Germline V gene lookup returns CDR1 SGHDN and CDR2 FVKESK. Trimming left V 1 base short and J 7 bases short, with 4 bases between. This CDR3 has 11 amino acids. CDR3 nucleotides: TGTGCCAGCAGCCAAGGTTTTGAAGCTTTCTTT. Its translation: CASSQGFEAFF.

This clonotype was detected a few times. This sequence joins TRBV29-1 and TRBJ1-2, with a possible D match to TRBD1 (5 bases). Germline lookup yields CDR1 SQVTM and CDR2 ANQGSEA. V gave up 6 bases and J gave up 9 bases, with 11 bases separating them. The CDR3 has 10 residues. The CDR3 here is CSVGDKSYTF. CDR3 sequence (DNA): TGCAGCGTGGGGGATAAAAGCTACACCTTC.

This clonotype showed up many times. This chain uses TRBV25-1 with TRBJ1-5; no firm D call. V lost 3 bases and J 2 bases, leaving 11 bases between the germline ends. CDR3 length equals 15 residues. Germline V lookup: CDR1 MGHDK, CDR2 SYGVNS. The CDR3 here is CASSEPGRGNQPQHF. CDR3 DNA sequence: TGTGCCAGCAGTGAGCCCGGACGGGGCAATCAGCCCCAGCATTTT.

This clonotype has ten or more counts. The V call is TRBV7-2, the J call TRBJ2-3; a possible D gene is TRBD1 (8 bases). V dropped 3 bases and J dropped 6 bases, with 16 bases sitting between them. This CDR3 has 15 amino acids. Germline values: CDR1 SGHTA, CDR2 FQGNSA. The CDR3 region is CASSFRQGRVDTQYF. DNA for the CDR3: TGTGCCAGCAGCTTTAGACAGGGGAGGGTGGATACGCAGTATTTT.

This clonotype occurred a few times. V usage is TRBV29-1 and J usage is TRBJ1-4; 7 bases are shared with TRBD1. J lost 1 base, V lost 7 bases, and 0 bases had no gene match. Germline CDR1 is SQVTM and CDR2 is ANQGSEA. This CDR3 spans 12 amino acids. CDR3 sequence (DNA): TGCAGCGGACAGGGAACTAATGAAAAACTGTTTTTT. Translation gives CSGQGTNEKLFF.

As concerns this clonotype: Possible read error: a much larger clone is one base away. The gene calls are TRBV5-6 and TRBJ2-1, with 15 bases lining up with TRBD2. Germline CDR1 SGHDT, CDR2 YYEEEE. The CDR3 contains 17 residues. The chain's CDR3 is CDSSYPGLAGGGNEQFF. DNA for the CDR3: TGTGACAGCAGCTACCCGGGACTAGCGGGGGGCGGCAATGAGCAGTTCTTC.

This clonotype was counted between two and nine times. The V call is TRBV5-1, the J call TRBJ2-1; the D call may be TRBD1 or TRBD2 (5 bases each). This CDR3 is 18 amino acids long. Germline CDR1 SGHRS, CDR2 YFSETQ. Trimming pared 1 base from V and 3 bases from J, leaving 20 bases between. The CDR3 reads CASSLHRDGDSGYNEQFF. CDR3 in DNA: TGCGCCAGCAGCTTGCACCGGGACGGGGATTCAGGCTACAATGAGCAGTTCTTC.